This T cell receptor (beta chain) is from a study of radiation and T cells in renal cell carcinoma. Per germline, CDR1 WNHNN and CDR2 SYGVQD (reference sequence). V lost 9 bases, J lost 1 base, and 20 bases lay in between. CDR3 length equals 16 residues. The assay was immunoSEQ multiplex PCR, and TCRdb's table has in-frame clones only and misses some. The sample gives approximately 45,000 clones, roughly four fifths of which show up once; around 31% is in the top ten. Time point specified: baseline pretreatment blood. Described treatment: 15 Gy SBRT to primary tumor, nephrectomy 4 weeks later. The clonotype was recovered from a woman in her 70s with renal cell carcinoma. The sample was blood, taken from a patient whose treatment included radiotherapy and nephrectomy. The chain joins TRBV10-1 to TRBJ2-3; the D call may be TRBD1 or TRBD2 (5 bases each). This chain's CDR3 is CARTPGRPLGTDTQYF. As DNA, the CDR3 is TGCGCCAGAACCCCGGGGCGCCCCTTGGGCACAGATACGCAGTATTTT.